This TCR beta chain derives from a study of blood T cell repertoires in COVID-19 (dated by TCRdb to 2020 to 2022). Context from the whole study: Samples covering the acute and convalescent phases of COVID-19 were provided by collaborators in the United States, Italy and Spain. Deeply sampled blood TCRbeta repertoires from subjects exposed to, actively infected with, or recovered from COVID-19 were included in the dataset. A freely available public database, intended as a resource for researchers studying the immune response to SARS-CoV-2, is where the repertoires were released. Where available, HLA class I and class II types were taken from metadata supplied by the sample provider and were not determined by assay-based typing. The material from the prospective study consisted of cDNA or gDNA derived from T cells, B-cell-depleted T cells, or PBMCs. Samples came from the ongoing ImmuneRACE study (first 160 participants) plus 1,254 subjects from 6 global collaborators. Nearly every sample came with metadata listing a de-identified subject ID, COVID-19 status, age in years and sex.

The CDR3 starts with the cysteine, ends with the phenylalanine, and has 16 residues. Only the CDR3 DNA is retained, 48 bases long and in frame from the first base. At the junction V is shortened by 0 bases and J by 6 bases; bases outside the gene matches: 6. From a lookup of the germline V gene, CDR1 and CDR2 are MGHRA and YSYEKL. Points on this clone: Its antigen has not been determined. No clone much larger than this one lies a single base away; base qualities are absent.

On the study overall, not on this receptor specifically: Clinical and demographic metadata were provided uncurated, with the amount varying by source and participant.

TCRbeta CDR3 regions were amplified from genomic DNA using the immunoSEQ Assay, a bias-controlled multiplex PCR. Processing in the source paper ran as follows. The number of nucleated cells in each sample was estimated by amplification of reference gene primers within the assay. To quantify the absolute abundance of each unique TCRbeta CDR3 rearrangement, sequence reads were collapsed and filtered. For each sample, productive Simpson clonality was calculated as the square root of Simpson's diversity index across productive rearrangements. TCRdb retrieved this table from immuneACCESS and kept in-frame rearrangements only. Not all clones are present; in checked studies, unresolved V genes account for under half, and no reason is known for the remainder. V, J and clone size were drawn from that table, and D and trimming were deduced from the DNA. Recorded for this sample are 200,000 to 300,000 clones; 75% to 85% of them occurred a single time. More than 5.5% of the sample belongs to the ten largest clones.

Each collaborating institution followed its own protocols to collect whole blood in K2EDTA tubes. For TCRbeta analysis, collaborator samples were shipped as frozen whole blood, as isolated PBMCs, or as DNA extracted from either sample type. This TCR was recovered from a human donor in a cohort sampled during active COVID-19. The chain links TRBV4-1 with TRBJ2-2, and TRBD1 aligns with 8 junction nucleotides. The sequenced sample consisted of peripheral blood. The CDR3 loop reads CASSQEVETGAGELFF. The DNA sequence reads TGCGCCAGCAGCCAAGAAGTAGAGACAGGGGCCGGGGAGCTGTTTTTT.